These T cell receptor beta chains were read from a single sample in a study of blood T cell repertoires in COVID-19. Assay used: immunoSEQ multiplex PCR; TCRdb lists only in-frame clones, some missing. This table has fewer than 250,000 clones, 86% appearing once. Sequences were obtained from peripheral blood. The receptors were gathered from a woman between 65 and 79 years old with acute or convalescent COVID-19. The CDR3 runs from the conserved cysteine through the conserved F or W. D genes are given only for firm matches. A row's size may be missing; if present it is once, few, many or a size class.

d_gene | abundance | j_gene | v_gene | CDR3aa | CDR3nt
NA | NA | TRBJ2-5 | TRBV3-1/TRBV3-2 | CASSPWGGEGGTQYF | TGTGCCAGCAGCCCCTGGGGGGGCGAGGGGGGGACCCAGTACTTC
NA | NA | TRBJ1-3 | TRBV7-8 | CASSITGGRGNTIYF | TGTGCCAGCAGCATAACGGGAGGCAGGGGCAACACCATATATTTT
NA | NA | TRBJ1-2 | TRBV3-1/TRBV3-2 | CASSHRTPEGYTF | TGTGCCAGCAGCCATCGAACTCCGGAGGGCTACACCTTC
NA | NA | TRBJ2-5 | TRBV7-9 | CASSLSFGRPRETQYF | TGTGCCAGCAGCTTAAGCTTCGGGAGACCCAGAGAGACCCAGTACTTC
NA | NA | TRBJ1-1 | TRBV9 | CASSVVPGLDTEAFF | TGTGCCAGCAGCGTCGTCCCAGGGCTCGACACTGAAGCTTTCTTT
NA | NA | TRBJ2-2 | TRBV4-2 | CASSQGGANTGELFF | TGTGCCAGCAGCCAAGGGGGGGCGAACACCGGGGAGCTGTTTTTT
NA | NA | TRBJ2-4 | TRBV25-1 | CASTEKNIQYF | TGTGCCAGTACAGAGAAAAACATTCAGTACTTC
TRBD1 | NA | TRBJ1-1 | TRBV4-1 | CASSQVFRDRKEAFF | TGCGCCAGCAGCCAGGTCTTCCGGGACAGGAAAGAAGCTTTCTTT
NA | NA | TRBJ1-5 | TRBV12-3/TRBV12-4 | CASSSTGSSQHF | TGTGCCAGCAGTTCTACAGGGAGTTCCCAGCATTTT
TRBD2 | NA | TRBJ2-7 | TRBV4-3 | CASSQGTSGTYEQYF | TGCGCCAGCAGCCAAGGGACTAGCGGGACATACGAGCAGTACTTC
TRBD1 | NA | TRBJ1-5 | TRBV7-2 | CASSSGQGKNQPQHF | TGTGCCAGCAGCTCCGGACAGGGAAAAAATCAGCCCCAGCATTTT
NA | NA | TRBJ2-2 | TRBV5-1 | CASSWTEVNTGELFF | TGCGCCAGCAGCTGGACAGAAGTAAACACCGGGGAGCTGTTTTTT
NA | NA | TRBJ1-1 | TRBV28 | CASSLWQGGAFF | TGTGCCAGCAGTTTATGGCAGGGAGGAGCTTTCTTT
TRBD1 | NA | TRBJ1-1 | TRBV5-4 | CASSLPRTGLTEAFF | TGTGCCAGCAGCTTGCCGAGGACAGGGCTAACTGAAGCTTTCTTT
TRBD1 | NA | TRBJ1-1 | TRBV13 | CASSLFQGQGRPEAFF | TGTGCCAGCAGCTTATTCCAGGGACAGGGAAGACCTGAAGCTTTCTTT
NA | NA | TRBJ1-2 | TRBV12-5 | CASGLRGGNYGYTF | TGTGCTAGTGGTTTGAGGGGCGGAAACTATGGCTACACCTTC
TRBD1 | few | TRBJ2-7 | TRBV4-1 | CASSPRQGIYEQYF | TGCGCCAGCAGCCCGAGACAGGGGATCTACGAGCAGTACTTC
NA | NA | TRBJ1-2 | TRBV14 | CASSQNIGGYGYTF | TGTGCCAGCAGCCAGAACATCGGGGGGTATGGCTACACCTTC
TRBD1 | NA | TRBJ1-2 | TRBV6-5 | CASVRTGYGYTF | TGTGCCAGCGTCCGGACAGGATATGGCTACACCTTC
TRBD2 | NA | TRBJ2-7 | TRBV4-2 | CASSQVRRAGDISYEQYF | TGTGCCAGCAGCCAAGTTAGGCGAGCGGGAGATATCTCCTACGAGCAGTACTTC
NA | NA | TRBJ1-1 | TRBV19 | CASSLRTLNTEAFF | TGTGCCAGTAGTCTAAGGACACTGAACACTGAAGCTTTCTTT
NA | few | TRBJ1-1 | TRBV14 | CASSQEGRGAEAFF | TGTGCCAGCAGCCAAGAGGGTAGGGGCGCTGAAGCTTTCTTT
TRBD1 | NA | TRBJ1-4 | TRBV7-9 | CASNRTGVGEKLFF | TGTGCCAGCAACCGGACAGGGGTTGGTGAAAAACTGTTTTTT
NA | NA | TRBJ2-7 | TRBV18 | CASSGTAATYEQYF | TGTGCCAGCTCGGGAACAGCGGCGACCTACGAGCAGTACTTC
TRBD1 | NA | TRBJ1-4 | TRBV11-3 | CASSQDRGRREKLFF | TGTGCCAGCAGCCAGGACAGGGGGCGCAGGGAAAAACTGTTTTTT
TRBD1 | NA | TRBJ1-2 | TRBV7-2 | CASSLGRQGAGGYTF | TGTGCCAGCAGCTTAGGGAGGCAGGGGGCAGGGGGCTACACCTTC
TRBD2 | NA | TRBJ2-7 | TRBV3-1/TRBV3-2 | CASSQRTGGTTIEQYF | TGTGCCAGCAGCCAAAGAACGGGAGGAACCACCATCGAGCAGTACTTC
NA | NA | TRBJ1-2 | TRBV27 | CASSLYGRIGGYTF | TGTGCCAGCAGTTTATACGGGAGAATCGGTGGCTACACCTTC
TRBD2 | NA | TRBJ2-1 | TRBV3-1/TRBV3-2 | CASSQASGRGSKYNEQFF | TGTGCCAGCAGCCAAGCTAGCGGGAGGGGGTCAAAATACAATGAGCAGTTCTTC
NA | NA | TRBJ2-7 | TRBV7-2 | CASRKPFGYEQYF | TGTGCCAGCAGAAAACCTTTCGGTTACGAGCAGTACTTC
NA | NA | TRBJ1-1 | TRBV12-3/TRBV12-4 | CASSFAQARAFF | TGTGCCAGCAGTTTCGCCCAGGCCCGAGCTTTCTTT
TRBD1 | NA | TRBJ1-5 | TRBV19 | CASSKPGQGVSGNQPQHF | TGTGCCAGTAGTAAACCGGGACAGGGGGTTTCGGGCAATCAGCCCCAGCATTTT
TRBD2 | few | TRBJ2-7 | TRBV4-3 | CASSQIWTSGHEQYF | TGCGCCAGCAGCCAAATTTGGACTAGCGGACACGAGCAGTACTTC
NA | NA | TRBJ1-2 | TRBV10-3 | CAISEPGSGNYGYTF | TGTGCCATCAGTGAACCCGGGTCGGGGAACTATGGCTACACCTTC
NA | NA | TRBJ1-1 | TRBV7-2 | CASSSRQQTEAFF | TGTGCCAGCAGCTCGCGACAGCAGACTGAAGCTTTCTTT
NA | NA | TRBJ1-6 | TRBV7-2 | CASSLTGHLSPLHF | TGTGCCAGCAGCTTAACAGGACATCTTTCACCCCTCCACTTT
NA | few | TRBJ2-5 | TRBV7-2 | CASSLPVEGETQYF | TGTGCCAGCAGCTTACCCGTCGAGGGAGAGACCCAGTACTTC
NA | NA | TRBJ1-4 | TRBV20-1 | CSARLDEKLFF | TGCAGTGCTAGGTTAGATGAAAAACTGTTTTTT
NA | NA | TRBJ2-7 | TRBV25-1 | CASSGKGALYEQYF | TGTGCCAGCAGTGGAAAAGGGGCGCTCTACGAGCAGTACTTC
TRBD2 | NA | TRBJ2-3 | TRBV7-6 | CASSLGLAGGADTQYF | TGTGCCAGCAGCTTAGGCTTAGCGGGAGGCGCAGATACGCAGTATTTT
TRBD1 | NA | TRBJ1-6 | TRBV5-5 | CASSSVTGDSPLHF | TGTGCCAGCAGCTCAGTAACAGGGGACTCACCCCTCCACTTT
NA | NA | TRBJ2-5 | TRBV28 | CASSLDIARETQYF | TGTGCCAGCAGTTTAGATATCGCTAGAGAGACCCAGTACTTC
NA | NA | TRBJ1-2 | TRBV4-2 | CASSQTDPNYGYTF | TGTGCCAGCAGCCAGACAGATCCTAACTATGGCTACACCTTC
TRBD2 | NA | TRBJ2-3 | TRBV11-2 | CASSWRLAAPVDTQYF | TGTGCCAGCAGCTGGCGACTAGCGGCCCCCGTGGATACGCAGTATTTT
NA | NA | TRBJ1-1 | TRBV5-1 | CASSSILTGNAEAFF | TGCGCCAGCAGTTCTATCCTTACAGGGAACGCTGAAGCTTTCTTT
TRBD1 | NA | TRBJ2-7 | TRBV20-1 | CSASSRQGRYEQYF | TGCAGTGCTAGTTCACGACAGGGCCGCTACGAGCAGTACTTC
TRBD1 | NA | TRBJ1-1 | TRBV3-1/TRBV3-2 | CASSQVSGTGILNTEAFF | TGTGCCAGCAGCCAAGTTAGTGGGACAGGGATTCTGAACACTGAAGCTTTCTTT
TRBD2 | NA | TRBJ2-3 | TRBV20-1 | CSASRGTSGPDTQYF | TGCAGTGCTAGTCGCGGGACTAGCGGACCAGATACGCAGTATTTT
TRBD1 | NA | TRBJ1-1 | TRBV9 | CASSGWDSQNTEAFF | TGTGCCAGCAGCGGCTGGGACAGCCAGAACACTGAAGCTTTCTTT
NA | NA | TRBJ1-2 | TRBV2 | CASTARADYGYTF | TGTGCCAGCACCGCCAGGGCCGACTATGGCTACACCTTC